One and the same sample provided the 13 T cell receptor beta chains below, sequenced in a study of the immune and genomic landscape of osteosarcoma. Sequencing was performed with immunoSEQ multiplex PCR; in TCRdb, only in-frame clones are kept and a portion is missing. The table lists under 3,500 clones, around 80% of them singletons. The sequenced sample consisted of metastatic tumor tissue from the lung. These receptors all come from a young woman with osteosarcoma.

The gene calls are TRBV7-2 and TRBJ1-4; TRBD1 matches at 8 bases. Looked up from germline, CDR1 is SGHTA and CDR2 is FQGNSA. The CDR3 covers 14 residues. J gave up 8 bases and V 2 bases, and 4 bases lay outside the gene matches. The CDR3 reads CASSLQGAWEKLFF. CDR3 in DNA: TGTGCCAGCAGCTTACAGGGGGCTTGGGAAAAACTGTTTTTT.

The chain is built from TRBV18 and TRBJ1-2; 8 bases are a match to TRBD1. This CDR3 has 14 residues. Trimming cost V 3 bases and J 5 bases; bases outside gene matches: 5. Per the germline V gene, CDR1 is KGHSH and CDR2 is LQKENI. This chain's CDR3 is CASSPLDRDYGYTF. CDR3 nucleotide sequence: TGTGCCAGCTCACCGTTGGACAGGGATTATGGCTACACCTTC. Full variable domain (missing parts from reference TRBV18 and TRBJ1-2): NAGVMQNPRHLVRRRGQEARLRCSPMKGHSHVYWYRQLPEEGLKFMVYLQKENIIDESGMPKERFSAEFPKEGPSILRIQQVVRGDSAAYFCASSPLDRDYGYTFGSGTRLTVV.

V is TRBV21-1 and J is TRBJ2-7; no check of the table's D call, TRBD2, against the DNA was made. TRBV21-1 is described as a pseudogene. CDR3 length equals 20 residues. In nucleotides, the CDR3 is TGTGCCAGCAGCAAAGATTGCGGACAGGGACTAGCGGGGGATCGAGACGAGCAGTACTTC. Its protein product is CASSKDCGQGLAGDRDEQYF.

V is TRBV9 and J is TRBJ1-4; D is unresolved. The germline V gene encodes CDR1 SGDLS and CDR2 YYNGEE. Trimming left V 0 bases short and J 6 bases short, with 9 bases between. The CDR3 loop spans 14 amino acids. CDR3 sequence (DNA): TGTGCCAGCAGCGTAGGGTCGAGGGATGAAAAACTGTTTTTT. Its translation: CASSVGSRDEKLFF.

J is TRBJ1-1 and V is TRBV11-2, with TRBD1 matching 11 bases. From germline, CDR1 is SGHAT and CDR2 FQNNGV. Losses at the gene ends were 9 bases for V and 6 bases for J; bases not matched to a gene: 9. This CDR3 has 14 amino acids. DNA for the CDR3: TGTGCCAGTCGGGACAGGGGGGGTTTAGCTGAAGCTTTCTTT. Translated: CASRDRGGLAEAFF.

This clone showed up just once. The chain uses TRBV6-5 and TRBJ2-7; tentative D call: TRBD1 (5 bases). V shed 5 bases and J shed 4 bases, with 18 bases lying between them. The CDR3 covers 15 residues. In germline, CDR1 is MNHEY, CDR2 SVGAGI. The CDR3 DNA sequence: TGTGCCAGCAGTGCGAATACAGGACCGAGATACGAGCAGTACGTC. Its translation is CASSANTGPRYEQYV.

J is TRBJ2-7 and V is TRBV12-5, with D uncertain. The germline CDR1 and CDR2 sequences are LGHNT and FRNRAP. CDR3 length equals 18 residues. V dropped 0 bases and J dropped 2 bases, with 20 bases sitting between them. The CDR3 nucleotides read TGTGCTAGTGGTTTGGTAAGCCTATGGGCATACGGAGCCTACGAGCAGTACTTC. Translating it yields CASGLVSLWAYGAYEQYF. Filled out from reference TRBV12-5 and TRBJ2-7, the complete variable domain reads DARVTQTPRHKVTEMGQEVTMRCQPILGHNTVFWYRQTMMQGLELLAYFRNRAPLDDSGMPKDRFSAEMPDATLATLKIQPSEPRDSAVYFCASGLVSLWAYGAYEQYFGPGTRLTVT.

J is TRBJ2-2 and V is TRBV2, with D perhaps TRBD1 (6 bases). This CDR3 has 16 residues. Germline lookup yields CDR1 SNHLY and CDR2 FYNNEI. Trimming left V 3 bases short and J 6 bases short, with 17 bases between. CDR3 region: CASSEIGGVDAGELFF. CDR3 nucleotides: TGTGCCAGCAGTGAGATAGGGGGAGTAGACGCCGGGGAGCTGTTTTTT.

The chain has TRBV27 and TRBJ1-1; TRBD1 might be the D (5 bases). The CDR3 consists of 16 residues. Germline V CDR1 and CDR2: MNHEY, SMNVEV (reference sequence). V was clipped by 7 bases and J by 1 base, with 19 bases between them. The CDR3 region has the DNA TGTGCCAGCACACCCGCGACCGGGACGGGGAACACTGAAGCTTTCTTT. It encodes CASTPATGTGNTEAFF.

This clone is a singleton in its sample. The V and J genes are TRBV6-1 and TRBJ2-5; weak D call: TRBD1 (6 bases). V lost 0 bases, J lost 4 bases, and 18 bases lay in between. CDR1 and CDR2 (germline): MNHNS, SASEGT. The CDR3 spans 17 residues. The CDR3 nucleotides are TGTGCCAGCAGTGAAGCGCGGGTAAAACAGGGCGCAGAGACCCAGTACTTC. Protein: CASSEARVKQGAETQYF.

The gene calls are TRBV5-1 and TRBJ1-1, with a weak D call TRBD1 (5 bases). Looked up from germline, CDR1 is SGHRS and CDR2 is YFSETQ. Trimming removed 4 bases from V and 11 bases from J, with 21 bases in between. This CDR3 comprises 14 residues. This CDR3 reads CASSLPDPPRGAFF. For the CDR3, the DNA is TGCGCCAGCAGCCTGCCGGATCCCCCGCGGGGGGCTTTCTTT.

The rearrangement joins TRBV4-1 to TRBJ1-2, with 7 positions matching TRBD1. The CDR3 spans 15 residues. CDR1 and CDR2 from the germline V gene are MGHRA and YSYEKL. V shed 4 bases and J 5 bases; nucleotides not matched to a gene: 10. CDR3: CASSPSAGQPYGYTF. Written as DNA, the CDR3 is TGCGCCAGCAGCCCCTCGGCGGGACAGCCATATGGCTACACCTTC.

The V and J genes are TRBV18 and TRBJ2-7; 9 bases are a match to TRBD1. The CDR3 extends over 14 amino acids. CDR1 and CDR2 (germline): KGHSH, LQKENI. J was trimmed by 2 bases and V by 4 bases; bases with no gene match: 3. Here the CDR3 DNA reads TGTGCCAGCTCACTCCGGGACAGGGCCTACGAGCAGTACGTC. Residues: CASSLRDRAYEQYV.